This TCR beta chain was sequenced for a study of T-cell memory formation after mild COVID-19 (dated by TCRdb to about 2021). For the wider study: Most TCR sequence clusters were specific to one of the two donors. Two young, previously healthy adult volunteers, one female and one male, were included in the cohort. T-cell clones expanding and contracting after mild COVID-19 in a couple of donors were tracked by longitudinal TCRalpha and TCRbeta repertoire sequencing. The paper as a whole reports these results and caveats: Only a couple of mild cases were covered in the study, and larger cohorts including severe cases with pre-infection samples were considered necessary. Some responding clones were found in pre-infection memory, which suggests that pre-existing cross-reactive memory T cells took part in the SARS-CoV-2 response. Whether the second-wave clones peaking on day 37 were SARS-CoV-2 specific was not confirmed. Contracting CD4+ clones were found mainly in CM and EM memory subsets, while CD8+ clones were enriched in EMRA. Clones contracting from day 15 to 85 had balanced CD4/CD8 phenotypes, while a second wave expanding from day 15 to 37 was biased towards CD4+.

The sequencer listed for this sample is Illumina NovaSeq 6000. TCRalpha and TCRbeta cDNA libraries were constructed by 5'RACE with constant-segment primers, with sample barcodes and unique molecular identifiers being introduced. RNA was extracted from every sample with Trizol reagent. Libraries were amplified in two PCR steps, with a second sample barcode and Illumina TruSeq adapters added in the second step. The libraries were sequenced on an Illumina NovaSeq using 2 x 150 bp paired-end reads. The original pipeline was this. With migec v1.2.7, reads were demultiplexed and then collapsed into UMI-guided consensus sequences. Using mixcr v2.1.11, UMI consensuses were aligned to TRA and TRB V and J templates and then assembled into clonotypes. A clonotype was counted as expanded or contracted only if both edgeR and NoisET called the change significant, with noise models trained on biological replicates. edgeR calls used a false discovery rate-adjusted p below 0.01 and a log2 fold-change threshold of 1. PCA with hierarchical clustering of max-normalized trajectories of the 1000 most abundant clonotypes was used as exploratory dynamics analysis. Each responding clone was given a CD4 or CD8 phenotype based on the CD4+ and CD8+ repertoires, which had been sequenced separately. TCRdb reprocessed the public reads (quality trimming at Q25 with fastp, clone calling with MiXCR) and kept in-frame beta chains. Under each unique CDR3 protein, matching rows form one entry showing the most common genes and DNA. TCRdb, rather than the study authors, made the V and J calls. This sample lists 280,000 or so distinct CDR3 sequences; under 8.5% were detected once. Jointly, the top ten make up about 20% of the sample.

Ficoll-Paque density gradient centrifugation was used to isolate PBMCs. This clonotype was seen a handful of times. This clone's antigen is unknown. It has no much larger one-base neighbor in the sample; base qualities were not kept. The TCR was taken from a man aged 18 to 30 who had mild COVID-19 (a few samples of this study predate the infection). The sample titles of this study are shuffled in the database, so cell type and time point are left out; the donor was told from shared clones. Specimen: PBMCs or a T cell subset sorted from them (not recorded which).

The DNA sequence reads TGCAGCGTGGCCGGGGGCCTGAACACTGAAGCTTTCTTT. Its product reads: CSVAGGLNTEAFF. The rearranged segments are TRBV29-1 and TRBJ1-1, with a tentative D gene TRBD1 over 6 matching bases. CDR1 and CDR2, per the germline V gene, are SQVTM and ANQGSEA. At the junction V is shortened by 6 bases and J by 0 bases, with 11 bases in between. The CDR3 holds 13 amino acids from the cysteine to the phenylalanine. The only DNA kept is the CDR3, 39 bases in frame from the first base.